Following are 14 T cell receptor beta chains from one sample sequenced in a study of T-cell reconstitution after alpha-beta-depleted transplantation in children. Unique molecular identifiers were incorporated during preparation of the TCRbeta library. TCRdb analysed the PCR reads with MiXCR anew, one entry per CDR3 protein. The table shows 200,000 to 300,000 distinct CDR3 sequences, with around 11% occurring only once. Sequenced material: PBMCs from the stem cell graft donor, taken from the stem cell graft. Receptor source: a human donor who donated a stem cell graft to a child with acute lymphoblastic leukemia.

This clonotype was seen ten or more times. The chain uses TRBV27 and TRBJ2-7; a weak D match, TRBD1 (6 bases). The CDR3 contains 14 residues. Between the trimmed V and J ends, which lost 6 bases and 3 bases, there was a span of 15 bases. The germline V gene encodes CDR1 MNHEY and CDR2 SMNVEV (reference sequence). The chain's CDR3 is CASSAQGHHYEQYF. The CDR3 DNA is TGTGCCAGCAGCGCCCAGGGACACCACTACGAGCAGTACTTC.

This clonotype has more than one count but fewer than ten. V usage is TRBV28 and J usage is TRBJ2-7, with TRBD1 as a possible D gene (6 bases). With 6 bases removed from V and 3 bases from J, the gap between germline ends came to 21 bases. The CDR3 runs to 16 residues. CDR1 is MDHEN and CDR2 is SYDVKM in the germline V gene. CDR3 sequence (DNA): TGTGCCAGCAGCCCCATACAGGGAAAAAGGATCTACGAGCAGTACTTC. Residues: CASSPIQGKRIYEQYF.

The sample holds many counts of this clonotype. CDR3 in DNA: TGTGCCTCGAGGGGGGGTGCTTATTTGGAGCAGTTCTTC. Translation gives CASRGGAYLEQFF. The V and J genes are TRBV12-3 or TRBV12-4 and TRBJ2-1, with D perhaps matching TRBD2 (7 bases). The CDR3 contains 13 residues. V lost 11 bases and J lost 10, with 21 bases in between.

This clonotype was seen many times. The chain couples TRBV12-3 or TRBV12-4 to TRBJ2-1; 7 bases fit TRBD1. The CDR3 covers 14 residues. Losses at the gene ends were 5 bases for V and 9 bases for J; bases not matched to a gene: 10. The CDR3 is CASSPYGQVGEQFF. DNA of the CDR3: TGTGCCAGCAGTCCCTATGGACAGGTCGGTGAGCAGTTCTTC.

This clonotype has a single count. The chain couples TRBV5-1 to TRBJ2-2; D unclear. Germline V CDR1 and CDR2: SGHRS, YFSETQ. The CDR3 has 14 residues. Trimming cost V 4 bases and J 4 bases, with 11 bases left between them. The CDR3 DNA sequence: TGCGCCAGCAGCCCTGACCCTCTCACCGGGGAGCTGTTTTTT. This sequence encodes CASSPDPLTGELFF. Complete variable domain (other parts from reference TRBV5-1 and TRBJ2-2): KAGVTQTPRYLIKTRGQQVTLSCSPISGHRSVSWYQQTPGQGLQFLFEYFSETQRNKGNFPGRFSGRQFSNSRSEMNVSTLELGDSALYLCASSPDPLTGELFFGEGSRLTVL.

This clonotype was found many times. The rearrangement links TRBV20-1 to TRBJ1-1; the match to TRBD1 covers 7 bases. Unmatched junction bases numbered 9, after V lost 3 bases and J lost 5 bases. The germline V gene has CDR1 DFQATT and CDR2 SNEGSKA (reference sequence). The CDR3 totals 14 residues. The chain's CDR3 is CSASRDSIRTEAFF. The CDR3 coding sequence is TGCAGTGCTAGCCGGGACAGTATTCGGACTGAAGCTTTCTTT.

This clonotype was recorded many times. This sequence joins TRBV5-1 and TRBJ2-2, with a possible D match to TRBD1 (5 bases). The germline gives CDR1 SGHRS, CDR2 YFSETQ. The CDR3 totals 16 residues. Trimming left V 0 bases short and J 2 bases short, with 11 bases between. CDR3 DNA: TGCGCCAGCAGCTTGGCCGGTGACAGCAACACCGGGGAGCTGTTTTTT. Translation: CASSLAGDSNTGELFF. Looking up the rest from reference TRBV5-1 and TRBJ2-2 gives the full variable domain: KAGVTQTPRYLIKTRGQQVTLSCSPISGHRSVSWYQQTPGQGLQFLFEYFSETQRNKGNFPGRFSGRQFSNSRSEMNVSTLELGDSALYLCASSLAGDSNTGELFFGEGSRLTVL.

Worth noting for this clonotype: A much larger clone differs from this one at a single base, so this may be a read error. V gene TRBV11-1 combines with J gene TRBJ2-1; TRBD2 matches at 14 bases. CDR3 length: 15 amino acids. CDR1 and CDR2 (germline): SGHAT, FQDESV (reference sequence). CDR3 in DNA: TGTGCCAGCAGCCCCGGGACTAGCGGGAGTAATGAGCAGATCTTC. The encoded protein is CASSPGTSGSNEQIF. Combining the CDR3 with reference TRBV11-1 and TRBJ2-1 gives the whole variable domain EAEVAQSPRYKITEKSQAVAFWCDPISGHATLYWYRQILGQGPELLVQFQDESVVDDSQLPKDRFSAERLKGVDSTLKIQPAELGDSAMYLCASSPGTSGSNEQIFGPGTRLTVL.

This clonotype was recorded many times. This chain links TRBV2 with TRBJ2-1; no firm D call. Between the trimmed V and J ends, which lost 2 bases and 2 bases, there was a span of 7 bases. This CDR3 has 14 amino acids. Germline V lookup: CDR1 SNHLY, CDR2 FYNNEI. The CDR3 DNA follows: TGTGCCAGCAGTGAACAGGTGACCTACAATGAGCAGTTCTTC. Translation gives CASSEQVTYNEQFF.

This clonotype showed up many times. The chain is built from TRBV25-1 and TRBJ2-3, with D tentatively TRBD1 (6 bases). The CDR3 loop spans 16 amino acids. V was cut by 4 bases and J by 2 bases, with 16 bases left in between. CDR1 and CDR2 (germline): MGHDK, SYGVNS. The CDR3 loop reads CASSGPGHAYTDTQYF. For the CDR3, the DNA is TGTGCCAGCAGTGGACCGGGACACGCGTACACAGATACGCAGTATTTT.

This clonotype was seen ten or more times. This chain uses TRBV11-1 with TRBJ2-4; 12 nucleotides line up with TRBD2. V gave up 4 bases and J gave up 1 base; unmatched junction bases: 11. The germline CDR1 and CDR2 sequences are SGHAT and FQDESV (reference sequence). This CDR3 comprises 19 residues. CDR3 in amino acids: CASSSPTSGGPGAKNIQYF. The CDR3 nucleotides read TGTGCCAGCAGCTCTCCAACTAGCGGGGGGCCAGGGGCCAAAAACATTCAGTACTTC.

This clonotype has just a few counts. The CDR3 spells CASSLEVAAGGAYSPDTQYF. The CDR3 nucleotides are TGCGCCAGCAGCTTGGAGGTGGCTGCGGGGGGCGCGTACTCCCCAGATACGCAGTATTTT. The chain carries TRBV5-1 and TRBJ2-3, with TRBD2 matching 8 bases. Germline values: CDR1 SGHRS, CDR2 YFSETQ. The CDR3 contains 20 residues. V shed 0 bases and J 4 bases; nucleotides not matched to a gene: 19.

At least ten counts were recorded for this clonotype. The V and J genes are TRBV6-2 or TRBV6-3 and TRBJ2-7; D uncertain. Trimming removed 4 bases from V and 2 bases from J, with 6 bases in between. CDR3 size: 12 residues. CDR1 is MNHEY, CDR2 SVGEGT, per germline. The CDR3 protein is CASSFRAYEQYF. The CDR3 DNA sequence: TGTGCCAGCAGTTTCAGAGCCTACGAGCAGTACTTC.

The chain employs TRBV4-3 and TRBJ2-1; D remains ambiguous. The CDR3 sequence is 17 residues long. CDR1 is LGHNA and CDR2 is YSLEER in the germline V gene. V was shortened by 0 bases and J by 3 bases, with 15 bases between the two germline ends. CDR3 sequence reads: CASSQERFQFNYNEQFF. CDR3 sequence (DNA): TGCGCCAGCAGCCAAGAGAGATTCCAATTTAACTACAATGAGCAGTTCTTC.